Described below is a single T cell receptor beta chain sequence and its context. The antigen is undetermined. Its ends do not fully match the called genes, so a read error is possible. This sample is part of a study of OX40 agonist ivuxolimab in advanced cancers. Study in general: Dose-escalation patients' cancers were hepatocellular carcinoma, melanoma, renal cell or head and neck cancer. Whole-study results and caveats: Dosing at 0.1 to 3.0 mg/kg was accompanied by clonal expansion of CD4+ and CD8+ blood T cells by week 6. Near-lowest levels of clonal expansion characterized partial responders at 0.1-3.0 mg/kg.

Profiling relied on immunoSEQ multiplex PCR, and the TCRdb table lists in-frame clones only, not all of them. The table lists tens of thousands of clones, 80% of them singletons. The germline V gene encodes CDR1 SQVTM and CDR2 ANQGSEA. The CDR3 consists of 14 residues. The input for sequencing was CD4+ or CD8+ T cells sorted from blood, taken in a trial of the OX40 agonist ivuxolimab. The source is an adult with an advanced solid tumor such as melanoma, head and neck, liver or kidney cancer. The chain joins TRBV29-1 to TRBJ2-7; D perhaps matches TRBD1 (6 bases). The CDR3 sequence: CSVDYGTRSSEQYF. CDR3 nucleotides: TGCAGCGTTGATTATGGGACACGTTCCTCCGAGCAGTACTTC.